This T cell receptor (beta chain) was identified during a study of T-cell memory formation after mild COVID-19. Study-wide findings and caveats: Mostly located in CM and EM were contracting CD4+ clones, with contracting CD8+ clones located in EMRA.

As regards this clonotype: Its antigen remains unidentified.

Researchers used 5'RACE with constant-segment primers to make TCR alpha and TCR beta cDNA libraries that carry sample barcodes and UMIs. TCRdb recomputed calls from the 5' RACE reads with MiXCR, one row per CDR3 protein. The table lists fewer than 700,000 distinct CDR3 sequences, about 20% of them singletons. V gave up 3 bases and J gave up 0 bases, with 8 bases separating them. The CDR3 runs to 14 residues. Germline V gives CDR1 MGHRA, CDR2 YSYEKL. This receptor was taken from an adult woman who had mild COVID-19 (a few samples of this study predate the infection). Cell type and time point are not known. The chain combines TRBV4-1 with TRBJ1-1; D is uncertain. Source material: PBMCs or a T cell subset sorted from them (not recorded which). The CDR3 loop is CASSQTKMNTEAFF. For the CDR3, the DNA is TGCGCCAGCAGCCAGACAAAGATGAACACTGAAGCTTTCTTT.